This T cell receptor beta chain was found in a study of identical twins' blood T cells. Broader study findings: Each donor's most abundant TCRbeta clonotypes shared more CDR3 sequences with her twin than unrelated donors. Even for out-of-frame TCRbeta, twins reportedly shared V gene usage much more than unrelated donors.

Reared together, all three twin pairs probably met the same infectious agents and vaccines. Each TCR cDNA library carried sample-specific barcodes on both ends. MiXCR, run by TCRdb on the 5' RACE reads, gives a single entry per CDR3 protein. Here the sample spans 350,000 to 400,000 distinct CDR3 sequences, 28% being singletons. In regard to this clonotype: Its antigen is still unknown.

This TCR was recovered from a woman aged 18-49 years in good health. Sequenced sample: PBMCs.

The CDR3 spells CASKAEFQETQYF. For the CDR3, the DNA is TGTGCCAGTAAGGCAGAGTTCCAAGAGACCCAGTACTTC. V is TRBV19 and J is TRBJ2-5; D is unclear. Trimming stripped 7 bases from V and 1 base from J, with 10 bases between. This CDR3 comprises 13 residues. Germline assignment: CDR1 LNHDA and CDR2 SQIVND (reference sequence).